This T cell receptor beta chain was identified during a study of cytomegalovirus exposure and HLA in healthy donors. Overall study context: The same platform was used for the 95 to 150 validation repertoires and the 600 to 850 first-cohort repertoires, a later analysis reported.

Only one count was recorded for this clone. What it binds is not known. Using immunoSEQ multiplex PCR, the repertoire was profiled, and TCRdb retains in-frame clones only, with some absent. This sample has under 50,000 clones, with 94% found just once. Study observations and caveats: The listing of approximately 160 TCR beta chains classed them as cytomegalovirus-associated. Most TCR sequences proved rare, with some public TCRs found in many donors. Under in vitro conditions, a few CMV-associated chains were confirmed as specific for CMV antigens.

J was trimmed by 9 bases and V by 6 bases; bases with no gene match: 9. This CDR3 comprises 13 residues. In germline, CDR1 is SGHRS, CDR2 YFSETQ. Material: PBMCs. V usage is TRBV5-1 and J usage is TRBJ1-2; 9 nucleotides align to TRBD1. The sequence was obtained from a young woman in good health and CMV-seropositive. CDR3 bases: TGCGCCAGCATCCAGTGGACAGGGGATAGCTACACCTTC. This codes for CASIQWTGDSYTF.